The 23 T cell receptor beta chains below come from one sample, sequenced in a study of T cell changes during pregnancy in multiple sclerosis. Clones were sequenced by immunoSEQ multiplex PCR, and TCRdb holds only the in-frame ones, with some missing. The sample includes about 68,000 clones, 75% to 95% of them seen just once. The sample consisted of peripheral blood, taken in the third trimester of pregnancy. These receptors were taken from a female donor with multiple sclerosis, enrolled in a pregnancy study.

The chain combines TRBV12-5 with TRBJ2-5, with a weak D call TRBD1 (5 bases). The CDR3 loop spans 16 amino acids. V was cut by 3 bases and J by 1 base, with 15 bases left in between. CDR1 is LGHNT, CDR2 FRNRAP, per germline. The CDR3 reads CASGFTPTGTQETQYF. The CDR3 region has the DNA TGTGCTAGTGGTTTCACCCCAACAGGCACCCAAGAGACCCAGTACTTC.

This clone was observed a single time. The CDR3 reads CASSLRQANTEAFF. CDR3 in DNA: TGTGCCAGCAGCTTAAGACAGGCGAACACTGAAGCTTTCTTT. The chain is built from TRBV7-2 and TRBJ1-1; D perhaps matches TRBD1 (6 bases). Germline V lookup: CDR1 SGHTA, CDR2 FQGNSA. V dropped 2 bases and J dropped 1 base, with 8 bases sitting between them. CDR3 length equals 14 residues.

In this sample, this clone turned up a few times. The chain employs TRBV12-5 and TRBJ1-1, with TRBD1 matching over 8 bases. This CDR3 has 15 residues. Germline assignment: CDR1 LGHNT and CDR2 FRNRAP. V was clipped by 5 bases and J by 7 bases; unmatched bases: 12. CDR3 residues: CASGVSLGQVNEAFF. CDR3 nucleotides: TGTGCTAGTGGTGTCTCACTGGGACAGGTCAATGAAGCTTTCTTT.

The rearrangement joins TRBV15 to TRBJ2-1; TRBD2 might be the D (6 bases). Germline CDR1 LNHNV, CDR2 YYDKDF (reference sequence). This CDR3 is built from 15 residues. Trimming shortened V by 1 base and J by 5 bases, and 12 bases separated the two germline ends. The CDR3 protein is CATSRGLARDNEQFF. CDR3 bases: TGTGCCACCAGCAGAGGTCTAGCGCGGGACAATGAGCAGTTCTTC.

This chain uses TRBV2 with TRBJ1-2; D possibly corresponds to TRBD1 (5 bases). Germline CDR1 and CDR2: SNHLY and FYNNEI. There are 13 residues in the CDR3. V dropped 6 bases and J dropped 6 bases, with 14 bases sitting between them. CDR3: CASRGWGGHGYTF. CDR3 bases: TGTGCCAGCAGGGGGTGGGGGGGACATGGCTACACCTTC.

V usage is TRBV6-4 and J usage is TRBJ2-6; 7 bases are a match to TRBD1. Germline V gene data show CDR1 as MRHNA and CDR2 as SNTAGT. The junction had 5 bases not matched to a gene; V was cut back by 8 bases and J by 4 bases. The CDR3 is 14 residues long. The CDR3 loop is CASCDRAGANVLTF. CDR3 sequence (DNA): TGTGCCAGCTGCGACAGGGCAGGGGCCAACGTCCTGACTTTC.

The rearrangement joins TRBV9 to TRBJ1-5; the D is unclear. V lost 0 bases, J lost 5 bases, and 12 bases lay in between. Germline CDR1 SGDLS, CDR2 YYNGEE. This CDR3 is built from 15 residues. CDR3 in amino acids: CASSVAGNPDQPQHF. The CDR3 DNA reads as TGTGCCAGCAGCGTAGCGGGAAATCCCGATCAGCCCCAGCATTTT.

This CDR3 reads CASSLTAYSYEQYF. The CDR3 bases are TGTGCCAGCAGCTTGACAGCTTACTCCTACGAGCAGTACTTC. This chain joins TRBV13 and TRBJ2-7; a possible D gene is TRBD1 (5 bases). Germline CDR1 and CDR2: PRHDT and FYEKMQ (reference sequence). Trimming cost V 3 bases and J 0 bases, with 9 bases left between them. This CDR3 spans 14 amino acids.

The chain recombines TRBV9 with TRBJ2-2; no definite D call. The CDR3 is 14 residues long. CDR1 SGDLS and CDR2 YYNGEE come from the germline V gene. Between the trimmed V and J ends, which lost 0 bases and 3 bases, there was a span of 6 bases. Written as DNA, the CDR3 is TGTGCCAGCAGCGTAGTAGGAGACACCGGGGAGCTGTTTTTT. Translating gives CASSVVGDTGELFF.

V and J are TRBV25-1 and TRBJ2-7; the D gene is possibly TRBD2 (6 bases). Germline lookup yields CDR1 MGHDK and CDR2 SYGVNS. There are 15 residues in the CDR3. The V end lost 2 bases, the J end lost 2 bases, and 13 bases lay between the germline ends. The CDR3 sequence: CASSEKGLPPYEQYF. The CDR3, as DNA: TGTGCCAGCAGTGAAAAGGGACTCCCGCCCTACGAGCAGTACTTC.

This clone was seen only a few times. J is TRBJ2-7 and V is TRBV5-4, with 7 bases aligning to TRBD2. The germline V gene has CDR1 SGHNT and CDR2 YYREEE (reference sequence). V dropped 6 bases and J dropped 2; count of bases not matched to a gene: 11. The CDR3 spans 15 residues. The chain's CDR3 is CASTIGGSGPYEQYF. Written as DNA, the CDR3 is TGTGCCAGCACTATCGGCGGGAGTGGCCCCTACGAGCAGTACTTC.

The chain joins TRBV7-3 to TRBJ1-1; TRBD1 matches at 10 bases. With V trimmed by 6 bases and J by 3 bases, 4 bases remained unmatched. The V gene's germline CDR1 is SGHTA and CDR2 FQGTGA. This CDR3 has 14 residues. The CDR3 protein is CASSYGTGDTEAFF. For the CDR3, the DNA is TGTGCCAGCAGTTATGGGACAGGGGACACTGAAGCTTTCTTT.

This clone has only one observation. This rearrangement joins TRBV6-5 to TRBJ1-5; the match to TRBD1 covers 7 bases. J gave up 3 bases and V 4 bases, and 3 bases lay outside the gene matches. Germline V CDR1 and CDR2: MNHEY, SVGAGI. The CDR3 is 14 residues long. This CDR3 is CASSWTGINQPQHF. CDR3 coding DNA: TGTGCCAGCAGTTGGACAGGAATCAATCAGCCCCAGCATTTT.

The chain recombines TRBV7-9 with TRBJ2-7; the match to TRBD2 covers 10 bases. The germline CDR1 and CDR2 sequences are SEHNR and FQNEAQ (reference sequence). V trimming: 0 bases; J trimming: 7 bases; junction bases outside the gene matches: 6. This CDR3 is built from 15 residues. CDR3 nucleotides: TGTGCCAGCAGCTTAGCGCAACTAGCGGGAAGTGAGCAGTACTTC. Amino acids: CASSLAQLAGSEQYF.

The chain couples TRBV5-1 to TRBJ2-7, with D possibly TRBD2 on 5 matching bases. Germline lookup yields CDR1 SGHRS and CDR2 YFSETQ. The CDR3 is 16 residues long. V was trimmed by 1 base and J by 2 bases, leaving 16 bases between them. The CDR3 is CASSLLYGSQAYEQYF. The DNA for the CDR3 is TGCGCCAGCAGCTTGTTATATGGGAGCCAAGCCTACGAGCAGTACTTC.

V is TRBV7-9 and J is TRBJ2-5; 8 bases are a match to TRBD2. This CDR3 region has 16 residues. CDR1 SEHNR and CDR2 FQNEAQ come from the germline V gene (reference sequence). The ends lost 4 bases at V and 0 bases at J; junction bases unmatched: 7. Written as DNA, the CDR3 is TGTGCCAGCAGCTCTCTAGCGGGCTCGCACCAAGAGACCCAGTACTTC. Translating gives CASSSLAGSHQETQYF.

The chain is built from TRBV19 and TRBJ1-1, with 7 bases identical to TRBD1. Germline CDR1 LNHDA, CDR2 SQIVND (reference sequence). The junction had 6 bases not matched to a gene; V was cut back by 4 bases and J by 4 bases. The CDR3 is 14 amino acids. The CDR3 bases are TGTGCCAGTAGTAGGGACAGCGGACTCACTGAAGCTTTCTTT. It specifies CASSRDSGLTEAFF.

This chain connects TRBV2 to TRBJ2-7, with 10 positions matching TRBD1. Germline trimming cut 6 bases from V and 7 bases from J; bases unmatched to any gene: 12. This CDR3 region has 15 residues. Germline V gives CDR1 SNHLY, CDR2 FYNNEI. The CDR3 bases are TGTGCCAGCAGGTTCCGGGACAGGGGTATGGGGGAGCAGTACTTC. Translated: CASRFRDRGMGEQYF. Combining the CDR3 with reference TRBV2 and TRBJ2-7 gives the whole variable domain EPEVTQTPSHQVTQMGQEVILRCVPISNHLYFYWYRQILGQKVEFLVSFYNNEISEKSEIFDDQFSVERPDGSNFTLKIRSTKLEDSAMYFCASRFRDRGMGEQYFGPGTRLTVT.

J is TRBJ2-3 and V is TRBV6-6, with 7 bases fitting TRBD2. CDR1 is MNHNY and CDR2 is SVGAGI in the germline V gene (reference sequence). The CDR3 sequence is 11 residues long. With 7 bases clipped from V and 6 bases from J, the junction kept 1 base outside the gene matches. The CDR3, as DNA: TGTGCCAGCAAGCGGGACGATACGCAGTATTTT. Amino acids: CASKRDDTQYF.

V is TRBV7-8 and J is TRBJ1-5, with D possibly TRBD1 on 5 matching bases. Trimming removed 3 bases at V and 3 bases at J, with 12 bases between. This CDR3 contains 15 residues. The germline V gene encodes CDR1 SGHVS and CDR2 FQNEAQ. The chain's CDR3 is CASSLDTRYNQPQHF. CDR3 DNA: TGTGCCAGCAGCTTGGACACACGTTACAATCAGCCCCAGCATTTT.

The chain joins TRBV4-3 to TRBJ2-7; no definite D call. Germline CDR1 is LGHNA and CDR2 is YSLEER. Trimming removed 1 base at V and 6 bases at J, with 10 bases between. CDR3 length equals 13 residues. The CDR3 is CASSQAGVSEQYF. The CDR3 region has the DNA TGCGCCAGCAGCCAAGCGGGTGTGTCCGAGCAGTACTTC.

The rearrangement joins TRBV19 to TRBJ1-4; D gene unclear. Trimming removed 7 bases from V and 5 bases from J, with 20 bases in between. This CDR3 spans 16 amino acids. CDR1 LNHDA and CDR2 SQIVND come from the germline V gene (reference sequence). The DNA for the CDR3 is TGTGCCAGTACCAAGGCCACCGCAGGTAACAATGAAAAACTGTTTTTT. This sequence encodes CASTKATAGNNEKLFF.

The chain is built from TRBV27 and TRBJ2-7; D may be TRBD1 (5 bases). V was pared by 5 bases and J by 1 base, with 9 bases between. Germline loops: CDR1 MNHEY, CDR2 SMNVEV (reference sequence). The CDR3 extends over 13 amino acids. CDR3 sequence reads: CASSQPGSYEQYF. Here the CDR3 DNA reads TGTGCCAGCAGTCAGCCAGGGTCCTACGAGCAGTACTTC.